Below are 17 T cell receptor beta chains sequenced from a single sample in a study of blood T cell repertoires in COVID-19. Clones were read by immunoSEQ multiplex PCR, and TCRdb kept only the in-frame ones, dropping some. The repertoire holds approximately 250,000 clones, about 89% seen once, with approximately 4.1% in the top ten. The sequenced material came from PBMCs or T cells enriched from blood (not recorded which). The receptors originated from a woman in her twenties or thirties who had recovered from COVID-19.

The J gene is TRBJ1-6, the V gene TRBV7-2; D gene uncertain. Trimming shortened V by 1 base and J by 0 bases, and 10 bases separated the two germline ends. Germline values: CDR1 SGHTA, CDR2 FQGNSA. The CDR3 is 17 residues long. CDR3 sequence (DNA): TGTGCCAGCAGCTTAGTCTACAGAGACTCCTATAATTCACCCCTCCACTTT. Its translation is CASSLVYRDSYNSPLHF.

The chain has TRBV5-1 and TRBJ1-2; D remains ambiguous. Trimming stripped 3 bases from V and 1 base from J, with 4 bases between. The length of the CDR3 is 12 residues. Germline values: CDR1 SGHRS, CDR2 YFSETQ. In nucleotides, the CDR3 is TGCGCCAGCAGCTCCTTTAACTATGGCTACACCTTC. Translating it yields CASSSFNYGYTF.

This sequence joins TRBV5-5 and TRBJ2-7; TRBD1 might be the D (7 bases). Per the germline V gene, CDR1 is SGHKS and CDR2 is YYEKEE (reference sequence). Trimming shortened V by 1 base and J by 5 bases, and 16 bases separated the two germline ends. CDR3 size: 15 residues. Written as DNA, the CDR3 is TGTGCCAGCAGCTTGTTTGGAGGGGGCTTAAACGAGCAGTACTTC. This translates into CASSLFGGGLNEQYF.

The gene calls are TRBV18 and TRBJ1-6; D uncertain. V lost 6 bases and J 5 bases, leaving 11 bases between the germline ends. Germline CDR1 and CDR2: KGHSH and LQKENI. The CDR3 is 14 amino acids. CDR3 sequence: CASSKDGNNSPLHF. For the CDR3, the DNA is TGTGCCAGCTCCAAGGACGGGAATAATTCACCCCTCCACTTT.

The chain combines TRBV28 with TRBJ1-5; 7 bases are a match to TRBD1. Trimming took 6 bases from V and 7 from J; bases not matched to a gene: 15. CDR1 is MDHEN, CDR2 SYDVKM, per germline. CDR3 length: 16 amino acids. CDR3 sequence: CASSPFVARGQQPQHF. In DNA form, the CDR3 reads TGTGCCAGCAGCCCCTTCGTCGCCAGGGGACAGCAGCCCCAGCATTTT.

The rearrangement joins TRBV19 to TRBJ1-5; D not certain. Trimming removed 8 bases at V and 1 base at J, with 12 bases between. The CDR3 loop spans 14 amino acids. Germline lookup yields CDR1 LNHDA and CDR2 SQIVND (reference sequence). Written as DNA, the CDR3 is TGTGCCAGTGCCTATAGTGTGAGCAATCAGCCCCAGCATTTT. As protein: CASAYSVSNQPQHF.

This chain joins TRBV27 and TRBJ2-7; TRBD2 agrees at 8 bases. The V gene's germline CDR1 is MNHEY and CDR2 SMNVEV (reference sequence). Losses at the gene ends were 3 bases for V and 3 bases for J; bases not matched to a gene: 7. The CDR3 spans 15 residues. The CDR3 DNA sequence: TGTGCCAGCAGTTTTTTCGGGGGGGCGGGCTACGAGCAGTACTTC. Its translation: CASSFFGGAGYEQYF.

V is TRBV30 and J is TRBJ1-1; D might be TRBD1 (5 bases). The ends were cut back, 4 bases at V and 1 base at J, with 13 bases in the middle. The CDR3 is made up of 14 amino acids. Germline CDR1 and CDR2: GTSNPN and SVGIG (reference sequence). The CDR3 nucleotides read TGTGCCTGGAATAAGGACATTTGGAACACTGAAGCTTTCTTT. Translating it yields CAWNKDIWNTEAFF. The whole variable domain, remainder taken from reference TRBV30 and TRBJ1-1, is SQTIHQWPATLVQPVGSPLSLECTVEGTSNPNLYWYRQAAGRGLQLLFYSVGIGQISSEVPQNLSASRPQDRQFILSSKKLLLSDSGFYLCAWNKDIWNTEAFFGQGTRLTVV.

This clone was seen only a few times. The genes are TRBV9 and TRBJ1-2; D unclear. Per germline, CDR1 SGDLS and CDR2 YYNGEE. Trimming shortened V by 5 bases and J by 7 bases, and 15 bases separated the two germline ends. This CDR3 is built from 13 residues. CDR3 region: CASSEAEAGGYTF. The CDR3 coding sequence is TGTGCCAGCAGTGAGGCGGAGGCAGGTGGCTACACCTTC.

The chain uses TRBV7-2 and TRBJ2-5; D perhaps matches TRBD1 (6 bases). Germline CDR1 and CDR2: SGHTA and FQGNSA. The CDR3 covers 13 residues. V lost 3 bases, J lost 2 bases, and 7 bases lay in between. Here the CDR3 DNA reads TGTGCCAGCAGCTTTACAGGGCAAGAGACCCAGTACTTC. Its protein product is CASSFTGQETQYF.

V usage is TRBV9 and J usage is TRBJ1-1, with D tentatively TRBD1 (5 bases). Trimming removed 0 bases at V and 1 base at J, with 10 bases between. The CDR3 totals 15 residues. CDR1 and CDR2 from the germline V gene are SGDLS and YYNGEE. CDR3 region: CASSVVGGENTEAFF. The DNA for the CDR3 is TGTGCCAGCAGCGTAGTGGGAGGGGAGAACACTGAAGCTTTCTTT.

The genes are TRBV19 and TRBJ1-5; 8 nucleotides align to TRBD1. The V gene end was trimmed by 10 bases and the J gene end by 5 bases; junction bases not matched to a gene: 10. The CDR3 runs to 14 residues. Germline V CDR1 and CDR2: LNHDA, SQIVND (reference sequence). The CDR3 region is CATNDRGRDQPQHF. In DNA form, the CDR3 reads TGTGCCACTAACGACAGGGGTAGGGATCAGCCCCAGCATTTT.

As concerns this clone: Other DNA sequences in the sample encode the same CDR3. J is TRBJ1-5 and V is TRBV29-1; D perhaps matches TRBD1 (5 bases). The V gene's germline CDR1 is SQVTM and CDR2 ANQGSEA. Trimming left V 4 bases short and J 0 bases short, with 7 bases between. The CDR3 is made up of 13 amino acids. The CDR3 is CSVAGGSNQPQHF. CDR3 in DNA: TGCAGCGTTGCGGGGGGTAGCAATCAGCCCCAGCATTTT.

Regarding this clone: Other nucleotide sequences from this sample produce the same CDR3. The genes are TRBV9 and TRBJ2-1; D might be TRBD1 (6 bases). The germline V and J ends were trimmed by 0 bases and 4 bases, with 14 bases remaining between them. Germline V CDR1 and CDR2: SGDLS, YYNGEE. The CDR3 is 16 residues long. CDR3 residues: CASSVEGRGSYNEQFF. The CDR3 coding sequence is TGTGCCAGCAGCGTAGAGGGCAGGGGATCTTACAATGAGCAGTTCTTC. Full variable domain (remainder filled in from reference TRBV9 and TRBJ2-1): DSGVTQTPKHLITATGQRVTLRCSPRSGDLSVYWYQQSLDQGLQFLIQYYNGEERAKGNILERFSAQQFPDLHSELNLSSLELGDSALYFCASSVEGRGSYNEQFFGPGTRLTVL.

V is TRBV4-1 and J is TRBJ1-2; D perhaps matches TRBD1 (6 bases). CDR1 MGHRA and CDR2 YSYEKL come from the germline V gene. The ends were cut back, 0 bases at V and 3 bases at J, with 11 bases in the middle. The CDR3 contains 15 residues. CDR3 coding DNA: TGCGCCAGCAGCCAAGAGACAGGCTGGGACTATGGCTACACCTTC. Translation gives CASSQETGWDYGYTF.

This clone was seen ten or more times. CDR3 bases: TGCGCCAGCAGCCAAGGGACAGCCAACAATGAGCAGTTCTTC. Translating it yields CASSQGTANNEQFF. J is TRBJ2-1 and V is TRBV4-3, with a possible D match to TRBD1 (6 bases). The CDR3 sequence is 14 residues long. Germline V lookup: CDR1 LGHNA, CDR2 YSLEER. Trimming left V 1 base short and J 5 bases short, with 9 bases between.

The count of this clone is one. The V call is TRBV28, the J call TRBJ2-1, with 10 bases lining up with TRBD1. From germline, CDR1 is MDHEN and CDR2 SYDVKM. The J segment lost 7 bases and the V segment lost 6 bases, leaving 12 bases of the junction unmatched. This CDR3 comprises 16 residues. The CDR3 loop is CASRLPDRGRVNEQFF. The CDR3 DNA follows: TGTGCCAGCAGGCTACCAGACAGGGGGCGGGTGAATGAGCAGTTCTTC.